This T cell receptor (beta chain) came from a study of T cell repertoires in cytomegalovirus infection. Study-level information: Evidence of both CMV infection and a matching HLA type came from public TCR beta signatures.

Remarks on this clonotype: Its antigen is undetermined.

Germline V gene lookup returns CDR1 SGHNT and CDR2 YYREEE (reference sequence). This CDR3 has 18 amino acids. Deletions cut 0 bases from V and 0 bases from J, with 15 bases between. Whole-study results and caveats: Summed frequency of shared TCR beta families picked out CMV carriers who also had the relevant HLA. There were HLA-C-restricted CMV-specific TCR beta clonotypes dominating the ex vivo response.

TCRdb processed the reads anew with MiXCR; each CDR3 protein has one entry. This table has almost 300,000 distinct CDR3 sequences, roughly a tenth appearing once. The chain combines TRBV5-4 with TRBJ2-2, with a tentative D call TRBD1 (6 bases). The TCR originated in a human donor in good health (CMV status not recorded). Some clones in this sample may be carry-over from other donors' samples. Specimen: PBMCs. The CDR3 DNA sequence: TGTGCCAGCAGCTTGGTAAACACCGGGACATCGAACACCGGGGAGCTGTTTTTT. Translation: CASSLVNTGTSNTGELFF.